The source of this T cell receptor beta chain is a study of identical twins. MiXCR was run by TCRdb on the 5' RACE reads, yielding one entry per CDR3 protein. The data hold about 340,000 distinct CDR3 sequences, with roughly an eighth observed a single time. This CDR3 has 21 amino acids. Germline trimming cut 5 bases from V and 3 bases from J; bases unmatched to any gene: 23. In addition, the sample was reused for a study of yellow fever vaccine responses in identical twins.

The clonotype comes from a woman younger than 30 in good health. The sample taken for sequencing was CD8+ T cells sorted from blood. The chain employs TRBV23-1 and TRBJ2-7; 12 bases are shared with TRBD2. TRBV23-1 is an ORF, and what it does is uncertain. As DNA, the CDR3 is TGCGCCAGCAGTGGATCCGGGACCGCCGCTTCTCGACTAGCGGGAGTCTACGAGCAGTACTTC. Encoded protein: CASSGSGTAASRLAGVYEQYF.